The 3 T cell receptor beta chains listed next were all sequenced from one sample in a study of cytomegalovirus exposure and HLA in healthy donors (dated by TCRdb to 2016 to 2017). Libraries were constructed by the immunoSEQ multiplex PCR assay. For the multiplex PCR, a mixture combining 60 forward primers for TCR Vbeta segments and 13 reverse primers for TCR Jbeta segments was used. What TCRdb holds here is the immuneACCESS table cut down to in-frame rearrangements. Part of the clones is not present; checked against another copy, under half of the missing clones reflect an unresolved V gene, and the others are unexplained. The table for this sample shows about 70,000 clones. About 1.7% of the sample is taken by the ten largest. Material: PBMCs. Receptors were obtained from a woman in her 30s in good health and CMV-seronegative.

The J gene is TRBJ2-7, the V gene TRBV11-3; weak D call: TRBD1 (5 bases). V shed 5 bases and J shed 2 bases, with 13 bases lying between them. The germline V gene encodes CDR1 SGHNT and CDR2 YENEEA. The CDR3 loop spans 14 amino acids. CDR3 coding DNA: TGTGCCAGCAGCGCCCCAGGGCTTCCCTACGAGCAGTACTTC. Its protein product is CASSAPGLPYEQYF.

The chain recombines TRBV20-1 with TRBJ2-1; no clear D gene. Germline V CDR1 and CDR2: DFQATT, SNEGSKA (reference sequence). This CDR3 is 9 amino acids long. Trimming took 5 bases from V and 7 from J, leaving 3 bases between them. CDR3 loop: CSAPNEQFF. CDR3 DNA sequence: TGCAGTGCTCCAAATGAGCAGTTCTTC.

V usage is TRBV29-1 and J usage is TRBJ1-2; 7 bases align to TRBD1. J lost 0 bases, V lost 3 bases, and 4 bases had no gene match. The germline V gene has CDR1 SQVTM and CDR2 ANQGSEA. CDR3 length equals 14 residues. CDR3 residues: CSVEAGTANYGYTF. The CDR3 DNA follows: TGCAGCGTTGAGGCCGGGACAGCTAACTATGGCTACACCTTC.